This T cell receptor (beta chain) was recorded in a study of cytomegalovirus exposure and HLA in healthy donors. Researchers ran the PCR with 60 Vbeta and 13 Jbeta primers. The assay was immunoSEQ multiplex PCR, and TCRdb's table has in-frame clones only and misses some. Of under 150,000 clones listed, around four fifths are singletons. After removal of 4 bases from V and 4 bases from J, the junction contained 4 bases not matched to a gene. Germline CDR1 is MNHEY and CDR2 is SMNVEV (reference sequence). The CDR3 sequence is 14 residues long. The sequence came from a woman between 45 and 60 years old in good health and CMV-seropositive. Sequenced: PBMCs. The V and J genes are TRBV27 and TRBJ1-5; 7 bases are a match to TRBD1. The CDR3 DNA follows: TGTGCCAGCAGTTACAGGGGCGCTAATCAGCCCCAGCATTTT. Translation: CASSYRGANQPQHF.